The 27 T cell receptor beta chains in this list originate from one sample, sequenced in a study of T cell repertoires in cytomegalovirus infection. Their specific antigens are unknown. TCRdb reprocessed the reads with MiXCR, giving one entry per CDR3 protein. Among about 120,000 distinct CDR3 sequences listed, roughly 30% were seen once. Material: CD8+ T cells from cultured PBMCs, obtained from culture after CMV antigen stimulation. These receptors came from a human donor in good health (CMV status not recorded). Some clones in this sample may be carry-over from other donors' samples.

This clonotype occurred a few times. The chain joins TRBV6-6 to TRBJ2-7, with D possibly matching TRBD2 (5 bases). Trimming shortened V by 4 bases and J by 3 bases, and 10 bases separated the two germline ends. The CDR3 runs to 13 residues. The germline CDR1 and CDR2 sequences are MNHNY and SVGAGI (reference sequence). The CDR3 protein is CASSLPGNYEQYF. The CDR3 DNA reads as TGTGCCAGCAGTTTACCGGGGAACTACGAGCAGTACTTC.

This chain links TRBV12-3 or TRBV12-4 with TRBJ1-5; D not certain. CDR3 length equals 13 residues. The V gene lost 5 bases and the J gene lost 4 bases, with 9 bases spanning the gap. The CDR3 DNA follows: TGTGCCAGCAGTCGCAACCTAAATCAGCCCCAGCATTTT. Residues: CASSRNLNQPQHF.

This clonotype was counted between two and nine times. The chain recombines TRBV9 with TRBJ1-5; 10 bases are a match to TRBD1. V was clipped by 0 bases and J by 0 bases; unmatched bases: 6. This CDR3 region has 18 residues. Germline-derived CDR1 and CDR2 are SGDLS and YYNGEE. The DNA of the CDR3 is TGTGCCAGCAGCGTAGGTCCCGGGACAGGGGATAGCAATCAGCCCCAGCATTTT. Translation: CASSVGPGTGDSNQPQHF.

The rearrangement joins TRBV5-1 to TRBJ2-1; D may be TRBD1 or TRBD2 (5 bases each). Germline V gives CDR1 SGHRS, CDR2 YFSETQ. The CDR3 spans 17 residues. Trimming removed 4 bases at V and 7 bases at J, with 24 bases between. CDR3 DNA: TGCGCCAGCAGCCGGTTACCGGGAACAGGTCCAGGTAATGAGCAGTTCTTC. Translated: CASSRLPGTGPGNEQFF.

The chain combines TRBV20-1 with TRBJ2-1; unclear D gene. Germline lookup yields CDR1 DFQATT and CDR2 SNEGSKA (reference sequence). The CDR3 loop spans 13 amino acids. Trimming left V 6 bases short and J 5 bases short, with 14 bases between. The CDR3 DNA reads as TGCAGTGCGAGGAGCGTATTTGACAATGAGCAGTTCTTC. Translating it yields CSARSVFDNEQFF.

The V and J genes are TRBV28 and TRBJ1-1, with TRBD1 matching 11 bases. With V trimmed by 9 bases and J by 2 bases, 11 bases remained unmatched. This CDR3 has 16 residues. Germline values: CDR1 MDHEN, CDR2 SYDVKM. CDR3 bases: TGTGCCAGTTGGTTTTGGGACAGGGGGGTAAACACTGAAGCTTTCTTT. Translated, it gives CASWFWDRGVNTEAFF. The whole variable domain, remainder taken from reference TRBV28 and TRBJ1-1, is DVKVTQSSRYLVKRTGEKVFLECVQDMDHENMFWYRQDPGLGLRLIYFSYDVKMKEKGDIPEGYSVSREKKERFSLILESASTNQTSMYLCASWFWDRGVNTEAFFGQGTRLTVV.

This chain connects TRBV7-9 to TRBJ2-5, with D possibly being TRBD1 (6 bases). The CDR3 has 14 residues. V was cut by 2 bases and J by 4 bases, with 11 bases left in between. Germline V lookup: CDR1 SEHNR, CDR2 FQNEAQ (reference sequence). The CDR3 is CASSLLQGRETQYF. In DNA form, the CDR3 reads TGTGCCAGCAGCTTACTTCAGGGGAGAGAGACCCAGTACTTC.

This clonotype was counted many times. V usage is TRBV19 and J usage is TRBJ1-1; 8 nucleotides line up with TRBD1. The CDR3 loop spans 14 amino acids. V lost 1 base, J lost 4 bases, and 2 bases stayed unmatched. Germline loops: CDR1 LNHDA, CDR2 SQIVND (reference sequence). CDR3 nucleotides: TGTGCCAGTAGTATAGGACAGGGGAGCACTGAAGCTTTCTTT. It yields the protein CASSIGQGSTEAFF.

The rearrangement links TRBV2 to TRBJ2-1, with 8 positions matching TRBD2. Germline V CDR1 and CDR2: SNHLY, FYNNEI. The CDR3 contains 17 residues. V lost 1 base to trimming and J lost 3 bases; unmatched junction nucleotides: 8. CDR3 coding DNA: TGTGCCAGCAGTGAAGATCGGGAGGGGACGAGCTACAATGAGCAGTTCTTC. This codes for CASSEDREGTSYNEQFF.

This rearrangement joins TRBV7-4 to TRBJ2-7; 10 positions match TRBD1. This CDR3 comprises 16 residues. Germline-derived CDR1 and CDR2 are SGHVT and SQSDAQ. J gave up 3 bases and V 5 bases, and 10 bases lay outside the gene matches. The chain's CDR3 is CASSHPWGQGFYEQYF. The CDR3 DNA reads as TGTGCCAGCAGCCACCCATGGGGACAGGGGTTCTACGAGCAGTACTTC.

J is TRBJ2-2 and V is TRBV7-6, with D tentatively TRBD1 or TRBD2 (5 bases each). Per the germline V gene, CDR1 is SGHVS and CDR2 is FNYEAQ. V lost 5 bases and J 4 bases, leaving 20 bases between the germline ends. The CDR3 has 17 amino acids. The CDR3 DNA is TGTGCCAGCAGCCAGCCCGGGACGGAAGATCTCACCGGGGAGCTGTTTTTT. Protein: CASSQPGTEDLTGELFF.

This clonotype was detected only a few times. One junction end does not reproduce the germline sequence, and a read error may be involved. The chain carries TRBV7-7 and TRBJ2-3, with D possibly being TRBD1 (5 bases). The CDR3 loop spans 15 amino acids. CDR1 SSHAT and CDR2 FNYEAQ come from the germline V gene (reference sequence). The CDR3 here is CASSLGAAFRDTQYF. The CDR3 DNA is TGTGCTAGCAGCTTAGGGGCGGCCTTCAGAGATACGCAGTATTTT.

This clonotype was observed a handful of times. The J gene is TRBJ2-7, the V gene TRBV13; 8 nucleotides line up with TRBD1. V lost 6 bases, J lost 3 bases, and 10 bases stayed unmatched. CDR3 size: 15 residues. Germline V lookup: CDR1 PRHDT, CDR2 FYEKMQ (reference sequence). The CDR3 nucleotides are TGTGCCAGCAGTTCTTCTCGCACAGGGGGCTACGAGCAGTACTTC. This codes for CASSSSRTGGYEQYF.

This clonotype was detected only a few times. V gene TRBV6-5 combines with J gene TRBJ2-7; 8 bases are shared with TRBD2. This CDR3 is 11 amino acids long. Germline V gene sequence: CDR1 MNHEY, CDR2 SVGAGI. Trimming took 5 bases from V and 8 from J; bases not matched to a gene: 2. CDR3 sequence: CASSSGGQQYF. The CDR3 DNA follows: TGTGCCAGCAGTAGCGGGGGCCAGCAGTACTTC.

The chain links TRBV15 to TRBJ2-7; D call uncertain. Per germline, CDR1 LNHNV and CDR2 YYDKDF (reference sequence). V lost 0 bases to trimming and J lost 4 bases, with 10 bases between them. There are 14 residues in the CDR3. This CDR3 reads CATSRDLRVYEQYF. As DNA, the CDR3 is TGTGCCACCAGCAGAGATCTGCGCGTTTACGAGCAGTACTTC.

The CDR3 DNA sequence: TGTGCCAGCAGCTTATGGGGGACTAGCGGGGGACTCACAGATACGCAGTATTTT. Translating it yields CASSLWGTSGGLTDTQYF. The V call is TRBV11-2, the J call TRBJ2-3, with 14 bases identical to TRBD2. Germline-derived CDR1 and CDR2 are SGHAT and FQNNGV. The CDR3 is 18 amino acids. The ends lost 2 bases at V and 2 bases at J; junction bases unmatched: 6.

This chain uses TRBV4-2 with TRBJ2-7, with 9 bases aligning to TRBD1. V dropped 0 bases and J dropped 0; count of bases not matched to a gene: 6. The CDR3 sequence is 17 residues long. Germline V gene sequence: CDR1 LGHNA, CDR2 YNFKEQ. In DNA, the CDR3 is TGTGCCAGCAGCCAAGAAGGTACAGGGGGCAGCTCCTACGAGCAGTACTTC. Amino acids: CASSQEGTGGSSYEQYF.

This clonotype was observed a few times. In DNA, the CDR3 is TGCGCCAGCAGCCAAGAGAGCAGGGATGGTGAGCAGTACTTC. Translated, it gives CASSQESRDGEQYF. V usage is TRBV4-1 and J usage is TRBJ2-7; tentatively, D is TRBD1 (5 bases). Germline CDR1 and CDR2: MGHRA and YSYEKL. Trimming removed 0 bases from V and 7 bases from J, with 13 bases in between. The CDR3 runs 14 residues.

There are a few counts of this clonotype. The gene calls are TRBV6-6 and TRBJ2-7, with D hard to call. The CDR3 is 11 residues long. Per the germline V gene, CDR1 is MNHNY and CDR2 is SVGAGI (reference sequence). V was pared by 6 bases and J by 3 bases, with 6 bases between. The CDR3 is CASRGIYEQYF. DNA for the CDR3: TGTGCCAGCAGGGGGATCTACGAGCAGTACTTC.

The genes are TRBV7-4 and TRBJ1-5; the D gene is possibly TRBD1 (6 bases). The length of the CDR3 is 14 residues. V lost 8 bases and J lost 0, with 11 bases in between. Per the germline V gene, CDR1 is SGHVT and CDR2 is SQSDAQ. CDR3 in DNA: TGTGCCAGCGGGGGGACACTTAGCAATCAGCCCCAGCATTTT. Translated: CASGGTLSNQPQHF. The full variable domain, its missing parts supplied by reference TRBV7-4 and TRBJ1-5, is GAGVSQSPRYKVAKRGRDVALRCDSISGHVTLYWYRQTLGQGSEVLTYSQSDAQRDKSGRPSGRFSAERPERSVSTLKIQRTEQGDSAVYLCASGGTLSNQPQHFGDGTRLSIL.

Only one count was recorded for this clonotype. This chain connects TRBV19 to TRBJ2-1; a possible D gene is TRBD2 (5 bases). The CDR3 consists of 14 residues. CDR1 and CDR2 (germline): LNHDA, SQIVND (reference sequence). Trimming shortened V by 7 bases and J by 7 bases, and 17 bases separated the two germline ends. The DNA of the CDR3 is TGTGCCAGTACCACTACCGGACTCTCGAATGAGCAGTTCTTC. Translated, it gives CASTTTGLSNEQFF.

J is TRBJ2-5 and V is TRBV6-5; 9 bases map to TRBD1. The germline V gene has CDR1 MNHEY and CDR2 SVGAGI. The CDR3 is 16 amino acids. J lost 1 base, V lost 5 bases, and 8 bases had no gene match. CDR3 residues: CASSRPGQGGQETQYF. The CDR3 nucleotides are TGTGCCAGCAGTAGACCGGGACAGGGAGGCCAAGAGACCCAGTACTTC.

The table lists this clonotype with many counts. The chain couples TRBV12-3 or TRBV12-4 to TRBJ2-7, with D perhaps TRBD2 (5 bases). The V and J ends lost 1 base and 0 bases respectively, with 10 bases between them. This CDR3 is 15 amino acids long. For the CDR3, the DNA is TGTGCCAGCAGTTTAGGAGGGTATATCTCCTACGAGCAGTACTTC. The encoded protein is CASSLGGYISYEQYF.

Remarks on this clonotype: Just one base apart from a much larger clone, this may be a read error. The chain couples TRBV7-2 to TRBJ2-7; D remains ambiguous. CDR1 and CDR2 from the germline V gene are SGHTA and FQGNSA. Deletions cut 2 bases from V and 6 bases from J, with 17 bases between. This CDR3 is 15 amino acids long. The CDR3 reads CASSLPRTSGGEQYF. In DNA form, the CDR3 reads TGTGCCAGCAGCTTACCAAGGACGTCGGGTGGCGAGCAGTACTTC. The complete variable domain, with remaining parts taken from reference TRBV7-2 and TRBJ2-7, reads GAGVSQSPSNKVTEKGKDVELRCDPISGHTALYWYRQSLGQGLEFLIYFQGNSAPDKSGLPSDRFSAERTGGSVSTLTIQRTQQEDSAVYLCASSLPRTSGGEQYFGPGTRLTVT.

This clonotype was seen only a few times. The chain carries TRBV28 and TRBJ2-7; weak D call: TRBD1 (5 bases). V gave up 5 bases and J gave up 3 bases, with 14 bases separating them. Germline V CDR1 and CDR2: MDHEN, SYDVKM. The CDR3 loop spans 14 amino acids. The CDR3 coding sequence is TGTGCCAGCAGTGGGTACGACAGAAGCTACGAGCAGTACTTC. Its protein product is CASSGYDRSYEQYF.

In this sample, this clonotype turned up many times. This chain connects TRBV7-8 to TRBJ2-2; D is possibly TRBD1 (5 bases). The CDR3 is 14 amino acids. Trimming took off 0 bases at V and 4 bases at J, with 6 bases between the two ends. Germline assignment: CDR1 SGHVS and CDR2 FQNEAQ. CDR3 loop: CASSLAGVTGELFF. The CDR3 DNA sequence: TGTGCCAGCAGCTTAGCAGGGGTCACCGGGGAGCTGTTTTTT. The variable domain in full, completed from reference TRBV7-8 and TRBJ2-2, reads GAGVSQSPRYKVAKRGQDVALRCDPISGHVSLFWYQQALGQGPEFLTYFQNEAQLDKSGLPSDRFFAERPEGSVSTLKIQRTQQEDSAVYLCASSLAGVTGELFFGEGSRLTVL.

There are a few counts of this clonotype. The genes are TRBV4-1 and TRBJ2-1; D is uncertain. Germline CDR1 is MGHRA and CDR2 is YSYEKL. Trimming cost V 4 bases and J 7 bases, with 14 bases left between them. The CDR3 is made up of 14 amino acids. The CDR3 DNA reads TGCGCCAGCAGCCCCGAGACGTTCGGGAATGAGCAGTTCTTC. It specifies CASSPETFGNEQFF.